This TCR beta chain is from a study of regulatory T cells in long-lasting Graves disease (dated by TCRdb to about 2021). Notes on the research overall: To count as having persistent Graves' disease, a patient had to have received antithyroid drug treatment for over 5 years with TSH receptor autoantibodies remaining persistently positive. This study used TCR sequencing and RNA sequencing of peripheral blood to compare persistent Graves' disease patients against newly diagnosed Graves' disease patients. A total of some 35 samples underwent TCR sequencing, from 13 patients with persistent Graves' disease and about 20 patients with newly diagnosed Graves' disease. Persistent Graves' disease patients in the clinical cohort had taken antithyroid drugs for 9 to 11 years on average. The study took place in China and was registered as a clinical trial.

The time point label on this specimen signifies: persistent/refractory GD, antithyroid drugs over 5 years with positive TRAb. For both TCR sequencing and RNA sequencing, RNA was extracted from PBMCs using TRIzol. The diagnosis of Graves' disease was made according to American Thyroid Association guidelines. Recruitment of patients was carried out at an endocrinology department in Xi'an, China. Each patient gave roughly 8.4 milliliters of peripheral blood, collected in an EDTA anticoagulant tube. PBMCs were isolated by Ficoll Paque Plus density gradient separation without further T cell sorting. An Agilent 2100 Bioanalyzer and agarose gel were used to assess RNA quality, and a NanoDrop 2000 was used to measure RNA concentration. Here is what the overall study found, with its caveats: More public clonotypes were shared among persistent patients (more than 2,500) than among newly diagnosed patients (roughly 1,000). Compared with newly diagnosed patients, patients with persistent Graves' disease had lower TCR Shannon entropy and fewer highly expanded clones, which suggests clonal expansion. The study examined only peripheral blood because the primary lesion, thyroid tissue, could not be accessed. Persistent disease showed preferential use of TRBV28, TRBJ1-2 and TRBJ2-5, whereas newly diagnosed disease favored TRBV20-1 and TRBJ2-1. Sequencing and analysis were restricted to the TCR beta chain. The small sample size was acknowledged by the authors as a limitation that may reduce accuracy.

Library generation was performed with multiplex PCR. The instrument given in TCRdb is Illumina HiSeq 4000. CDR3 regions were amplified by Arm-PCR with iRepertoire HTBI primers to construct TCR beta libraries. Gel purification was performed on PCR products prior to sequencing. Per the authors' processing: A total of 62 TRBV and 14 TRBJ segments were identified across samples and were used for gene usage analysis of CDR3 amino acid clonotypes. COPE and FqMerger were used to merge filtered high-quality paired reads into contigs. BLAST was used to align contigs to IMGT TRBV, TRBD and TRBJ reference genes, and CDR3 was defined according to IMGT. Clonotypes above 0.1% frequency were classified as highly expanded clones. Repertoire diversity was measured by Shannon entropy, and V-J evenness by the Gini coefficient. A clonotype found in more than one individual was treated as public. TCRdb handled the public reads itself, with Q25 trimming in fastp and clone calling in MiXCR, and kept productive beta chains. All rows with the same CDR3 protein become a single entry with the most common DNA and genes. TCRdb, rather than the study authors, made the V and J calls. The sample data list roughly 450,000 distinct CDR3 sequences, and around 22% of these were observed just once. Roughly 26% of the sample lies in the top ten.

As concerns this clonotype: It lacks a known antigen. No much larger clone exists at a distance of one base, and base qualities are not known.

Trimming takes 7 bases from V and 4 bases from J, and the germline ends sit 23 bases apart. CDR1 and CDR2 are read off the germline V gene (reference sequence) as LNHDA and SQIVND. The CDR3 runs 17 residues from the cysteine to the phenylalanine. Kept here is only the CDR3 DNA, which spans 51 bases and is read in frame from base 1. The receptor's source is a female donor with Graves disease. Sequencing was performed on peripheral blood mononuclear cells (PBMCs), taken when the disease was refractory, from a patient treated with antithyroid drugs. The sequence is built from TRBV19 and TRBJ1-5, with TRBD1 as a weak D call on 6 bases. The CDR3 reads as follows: CASTDPGWGASNQPQHF. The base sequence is TGTGCCAGTACCGACCCGGGGTGGGGGGCAAGTAATCAGCCCCAGCATTTT.